A selection of T cell receptor beta chains follows, all from one sample in a study of T cell responses to AZD1222 COVID-19 vaccine. Repertoires were generated with immunoSEQ multiplex PCR, while TCRdb's copy carries only in-frame clones and drops some. The data contain 100,000 to 150,000 clones, around 89% of them singletons. Specimen: peripheral blood, collected on day 0 of MenACWY control vaccination. These receptors all come from an adult in good health. Each CDR3 is given with its conserved first and last residue. A D gene is named only where the DNA matches it firmly. Clone size is not always given. Where it is, it says once, few, many or a class for expanded clones.

d_gene	v_gene	abundance	j_gene	CDR3nt	CDR3aa
.	TRBV27	once	TRBJ2-7	TGTGCCAGCAGTTTATCGATGGGGCAATACGAGCAGTACTTC	CASSLSMGQYEQYF
.	TRBV21-1	.	TRBJ2-7	TGTGCCAGCAGCAAGCCCCAGAACCGCTACGAGCAGTACTTC	CASSKPQNRYEQYF
.	TRBV19	.	TRBJ1-1	TGTGCCAGTAGGCCTTTGGGGGGCGCGGGGAACACTGAAGCTTTCTTT	CASRPLGGAGNTEAFF
TRBD2	TRBV29-1	.	TRBJ2-5	TGCAGCGTTTTTGGGGGAGGGGTGGAGACCCAGTACTTC	CSVFGGGVETQYF
TRBD1	TRBV6-5	.	TRBJ2-7	TGTGCCAGCAGTACCAGGACAGGCTCCTACGAGCAGTACTTC	CASSTRTGSYEQYF
.	TRBV11-3	.	TRBJ1-1	TGTGCCAGCAGTCCGCCACCGATCGGGACTGAAGCTTTCTTT	CASSPPPIGTEAFF
.	TRBV11-3	.	TRBJ2-2	TGTGCCAGCAGCTTCGGCCCTACGCAGGGCGGGGAGCTGTTTTTT	CASSFGPTQGGELFF
TRBD1	TRBV10-3	.	TRBJ2-7	TGTGCCATCAGTGAGTTGGGACAGGGCGCTTCCTACGAGCAGTACTTC	CAISELGQGASYEQYF
TRBD1	TRBV2	few	TRBJ1-2	TGTGCCAGCAGTGAAGGGACAGGAGTCGCTGGCTACACCTTC	CASSEGTGVAGYTF
.	TRBV29-1	.	TRBJ1-1	TGCAGCGTTGAGGGCAGGGCGAACACTGAAGCTTTCTTT	CSVEGRANTEAFF
TRBD2	TRBV10-3	.	TRBJ2-3	TGTGCCATCAGATGGGGACTAGCGGGAGGGCAGGTAGGAGATACGCAGTATTTT	CAIRWGLAGGQVGDTQYF
TRBD1	TRBV19	.	TRBJ1-1	TGTGCCAGTAGGCCAGACAGGGTTGGCGCTGAAGCTTTCTTT	CASRPDRVGAEAFF
TRBD1	TRBV5-1	few	TRBJ2-1	TGCGCCAGAACAGACAGGGGGGGACACAATGAGCAGTTCTTC	CARTDRGGHNEQFF
TRBD1	TRBV6-2/TRBV6-3	.	TRBJ2-7	TGTGCCAGCATCCCGGGACAGGGCTACGAGCAGTACTTC	CASIPGQGYEQYF
.	TRBV25-1	once	TRBJ1-3	TGTGCCAGCAGTGCTGGGACTGTGGGGCACACCATATATTTT	CASSAGTVGHTIYF
.	TRBV5-1	.	TRBJ2-2	TGCGCCAGCAGCTATACACAGGGTTCCTTGAACACCGGGGAGCTGTTTTTT	CASSYTQGSLNTGELFF
.	TRBV6-5	few	TRBJ2-3	TGTGCCAGCAGTATACGACAGGAAGCCACAGATACGCAGTATTTT	CASSIRQEATDTQYF
.	TRBV11-2	.	TRBJ2-5	TGTGCCAGCAGCTCCCGAAGGCCGGGGGAGACCCAGTACTTC	CASSSRRPGETQYF
TRBD2	TRBV3-1/TRBV3-2	.	TRBJ2-2	TGTGCCAGCAGCCATCGGGCGGGAGGGAACACCGGGGAGCTGTTTTTT	CASSHRAGGNTGELFF
.	TRBV18	.	TRBJ1-6	TGTGCCAGCTCACCGACAGGAAAAGGGATGGCACCCCTCCACTTT	CASSPTGKGMAPLHF
.	TRBV6-4	.	TRBJ2-5	TGTGCCAGCAGTGACTCGAGTGGCAATAGTCCCCAGTACTTC	CASSDSSGNSPQYF
.	TRBV12-3/TRBV12-4	.	TRBJ2-7	TGTGCCAGCAGTTTGGAAGGATACGAGCAGTACTTC	CASSLEGYEQYF
.	TRBV29-1	.	TRBJ1-1	TGCAGCGTAGGACAGACTAGGAACACTGAAGCTTTCTTT	CSVGQTRNTEAFF
.	TRBV5-4	.	TRBJ2-7	TGTGCCAGCAGCCAAAGTCGGGGCGAGCAGTACTTC	CASSQSRGEQYF
.	TRBV6-7	.	TRBJ1-6	TGTGCCATCCAGTCTAGTTTGAGGGGACTGGGGTCCTATAATTCACCCCTCCACTTT	CAIQSSLRGLGSYNSPLHF
TRBD1	TRBV11-2	.	TRBJ2-7	TGTGCCAGCAGCCCACGGTCAGGGGGCGCGGTCTACGAGCAGTACTTC	CASSPRSGGAVYEQYF
.	TRBV5-6	.	TRBJ1-1	TGTGCCAGCACTTCCCTGAGCCTATACGGGAAGGACACTGAAGCTTTCTTT	CASTSLSLYGKDTEAFF
.	TRBV7-8	.	TRBJ1-2	TGTGCCAGCAGCTTATGGGGCAGTTCAAGGCAGTTTGTTGGCTACACCTTC	CASSLWGSSRQFVGYTF
.	TRBV3-1/TRBV3-2	.	TRBJ1-1	TGTGCCAGCAGCCAAGATCGCTGGGGTGAGGCTTTCTTT	CASSQDRWGEAFF
.	TRBV3-1/TRBV3-2	.	TRBJ1-4	TGTGCCAGCAGCCGGGACACCAAGGGAGGGGGGATTGAAAAACTGTTTTTT	CASSRDTKGGGIEKLFF
TRBD1	TRBV29-1	.	TRBJ1-2	TGCAGCGTTGACGCAGGGGGGCTCTATGGCTACACCTTC	CSVDAGGLYGYTF
TRBD1	TRBV7-2	.	TRBJ1-2	TGTGCCAGCAGCCCACGGACAGGGATCTATGGCTACACCTTC	CASSPRTGIYGYTF
.	TRBV5-3	.	TRBJ2-3	TGTGCCAGAAGCAAAGACAGATGCACAGATACGCAGTATTTT	CARSKDRCTDTQYF
.	TRBV7-7	.	TRBJ2-2	TGTGCCAGCAGCTCCGGCACCGGGGAGCTGTTTTTT	CASSSGTGELFF
.	TRBV23-1	.	TRBJ2-7	TGCGCCATCCCGGGGACGGTCTCCTACGAGCAGTACTTC	CAIPGTVSYEQYF
.	TRBV2	.	TRBJ1-4	TGTGCCAGCGCTAGTCCTCCGGGAAATCAGGGAATTGAAAAACTGTTTTTT	CASASPPGNQGIEKLFF
TRBD1	TRBV6-6	.	TRBJ2-7	TGTGCCAGCAGTCGAATAAAACCGGGACAGGGGTCCTACGAGCAGTACTTC	CASSRIKPGQGSYEQYF
.	TRBV2	.	TRBJ1-2	TGTGCCAGCACCCCGGGACCTTCTAACTATGGCTACACCTTC	CASTPGPSNYGYTF
TRBD2	TRBV19	.	TRBJ2-5	TGTGCCAGTATGCTGACTAGCGGGCCGAAAGAGACCCAGTACTTC	CASMLTSGPKETQYF
TRBD1	TRBV4-1	.	TRBJ1-2	TGCGCCAGCAGCCAAGACTTAAATTCGGGACAGGCGTTCTATGGCTACACCTTC	CASSQDLNSGQAFYGYTF
.	TRBV3-1/TRBV3-2	once	TRBJ1-5	TGTGCCAGCAGCCAAGATTCTGGTCAGCCCCAGCATTTT	CASSQDSGQPQHF
.	TRBV11-1	.	TRBJ1-1	TGTGCCAGCAGCTTAGTCAAGGGGACTGAAGCTTTCTTT	CASSLVKGTEAFF
TRBD1	TRBV5-6	.	TRBJ1-1	TGTGCCAGCAGCTCCCCTTACCGGGACAGTGACACTGAAGCTTTCTTT	CASSSPYRDSDTEAFF
.	TRBV7-2	.	TRBJ1-2	TGTGCCAGCAGCTTAATGGTGGGGGGAGAAGGCTACACCTTC	CASSLMVGGEGYTF
TRBD1	TRBV27	.	TRBJ1-2	TGTGCCAGCAGGAGGACAGGTAACGGGTTCTACACCTTC	CASRRTGNGFYTF
TRBD1	TRBV10-3	.	TRBJ2-2	TGTGCCATCACAGGGGGCACCGGGGAGCTGTTTTTT	CAITGGTGELFF
.	TRBV11-3	.	TRBJ2-2	TGTGCCAGCAGCCTAACAGGGGGGGGCACCGGGGAGCTGTTTTTT	CASSLTGGGTGELFF
.	TRBV5-1	.	TRBJ1-4	TGCGCCAGCAGCTTATCAGGGCATCCCTCTGAAAAACTGTTTTTT	CASSLSGHPSEKLFF
.	TRBV29-1	.	TRBJ2-1	TGCAGCCCGAAGAGCTCCTACAATGAGCAGTTCTTC	CSPKSSYNEQFF
.	TRBV6-1	few	TRBJ2-7	TGTGCCAGCAGTGAAGCCAACAGGGCAGTCGAGCAGTACTTC	CASSEANRAVEQYF
.	TRBV2	.	TRBJ2-2	TGTGCCAGCAGTGGAGGCCTTACCGGGGAGCTGTTTTTT	CASSGGLTGELFF
TRBD1	TRBV5-7	.	TRBJ1-2	TGTGCCAGCAGCTTGGCTATAAAGACAGGGGGCTTCACCTTC	CASSLAIKTGGFTF
TRBD2	TRBV24-1	.	TRBJ2-1	TGTGCCACCATGACTAGCGGGGGGCGGGATGAGCAGTTCTTC	CATMTSGGRDEQFF
TRBD2	TRBV5-1	.	TRBJ2-2	TGCGCCAGCAGCAAGACTAGCGCAACGAACACCGGGGAGCTGTTTTTT	CASSKTSATNTGELFF